This TCR beta chain appears in the sequencing data of a study of Ad26.COV2.S vaccination and SARS-CoV-2 variants. Study-level background: Participant was drawn from the COV1001 Ad26.COV2.S trial arm.

As to treatment: roughly 19 received Ad26.COV2.S at low or high dose, single or two shots; about five received placebo; per-sample allocation not given. Specimen acquisition occurred on day 63 following the initial vaccine or placebo injection. Losses at the gene ends were 0 bases for V and 4 bases for J; bases not matched to a gene: 8. This CDR3 contains 17 residues. Germline V gene data show CDR1 as LGHNA and CDR2 as YSLEER. Method: immunoSEQ multiplex PCR; TCRdb's copy keeps in-frame clones and lacks some. The top ten hold roughly 3.1% of the sample, which has 300,000 to 400,000 clones, approximately 81% seen once.

This sequence was found in a person between 18 and 65 years old who received the Ad26.COV2.S COVID-19 vaccine or a placebo. The J gene is TRBJ2-1, the V gene TRBV4-3; 8 bases line up with TRBD2. Sequenced material: peripheral blood, taken in a trial of Ad26.COV2.S vaccine versus placebo. The CDR3 here is CASSQEVRGDGYNEQFF. The CDR3 coding sequence is TGCGCCAGCAGCCAAGAAGTGCGGGGGGACGGATACAATGAGCAGTTCTTC.